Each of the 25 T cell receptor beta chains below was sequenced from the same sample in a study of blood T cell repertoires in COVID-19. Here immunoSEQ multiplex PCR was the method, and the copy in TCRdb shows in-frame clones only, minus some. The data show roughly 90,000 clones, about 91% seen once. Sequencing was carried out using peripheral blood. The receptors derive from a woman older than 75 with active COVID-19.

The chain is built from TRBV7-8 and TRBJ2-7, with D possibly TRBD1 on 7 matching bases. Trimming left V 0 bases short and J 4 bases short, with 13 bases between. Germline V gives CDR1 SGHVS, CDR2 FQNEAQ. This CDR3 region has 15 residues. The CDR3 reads CASSLAQGGAYEQYF. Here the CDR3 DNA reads TGTGCCAGCAGCTTAGCGCAGGGGGGAGCTTACGAGCAGTACTTC.

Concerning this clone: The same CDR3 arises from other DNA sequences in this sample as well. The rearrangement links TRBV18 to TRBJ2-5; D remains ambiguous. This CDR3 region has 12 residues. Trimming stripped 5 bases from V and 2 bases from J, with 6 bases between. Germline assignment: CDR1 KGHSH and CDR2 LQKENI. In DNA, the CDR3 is TGTGCCAGCTCAGAAGCTCAAGAGACCCAGTACTTC. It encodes CASSEAQETQYF.

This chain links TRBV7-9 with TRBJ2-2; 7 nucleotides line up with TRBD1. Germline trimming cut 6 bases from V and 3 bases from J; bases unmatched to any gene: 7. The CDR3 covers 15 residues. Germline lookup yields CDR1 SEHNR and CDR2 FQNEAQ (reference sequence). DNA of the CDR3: TGTGCCAGCAGTATTGAGGGGGCGTACACCGGGGAGCTGTTTTTT. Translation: CASSIEGAYTGELFF.

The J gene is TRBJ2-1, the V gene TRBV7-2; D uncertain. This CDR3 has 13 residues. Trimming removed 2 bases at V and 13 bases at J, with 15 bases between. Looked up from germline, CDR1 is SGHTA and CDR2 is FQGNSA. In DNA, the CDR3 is TGTGCCAGCAGCTTAACCTGGCTTCAAACCCAGTTCTTC. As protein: CASSLTWLQTQFF.

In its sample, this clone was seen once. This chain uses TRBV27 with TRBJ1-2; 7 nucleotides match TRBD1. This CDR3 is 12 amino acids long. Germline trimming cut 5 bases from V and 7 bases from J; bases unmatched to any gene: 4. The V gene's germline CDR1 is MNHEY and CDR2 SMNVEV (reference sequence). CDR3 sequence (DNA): TGTGCCAGCAGTCCCCGACAGGGTGGCTACACCTTC. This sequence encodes CASSPRQGGYTF.

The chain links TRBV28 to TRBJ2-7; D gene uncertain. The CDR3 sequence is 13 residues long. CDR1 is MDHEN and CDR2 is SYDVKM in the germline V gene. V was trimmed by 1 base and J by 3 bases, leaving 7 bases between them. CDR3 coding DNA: TGTGCCAGCAGTTTATCTCGGTTCTACGAGCAGTACTTC. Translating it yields CASSLSRFYEQYF.

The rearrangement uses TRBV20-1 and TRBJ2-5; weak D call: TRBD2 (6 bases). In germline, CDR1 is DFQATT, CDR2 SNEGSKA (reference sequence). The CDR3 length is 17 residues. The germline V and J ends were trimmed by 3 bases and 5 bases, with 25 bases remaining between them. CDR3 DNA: TGCAGTGCTAGTGATGACGGGACGGGTATAGGAGGGGAGACCCAGTACTTC. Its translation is CSASDDGTGIGGETQYF.

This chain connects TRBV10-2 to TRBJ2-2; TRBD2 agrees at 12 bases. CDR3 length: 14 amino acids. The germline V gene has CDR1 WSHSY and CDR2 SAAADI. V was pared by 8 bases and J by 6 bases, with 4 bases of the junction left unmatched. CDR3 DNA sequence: TGCGCCAGCTCTAGCGGGAGGGAGGCCGGGGAGCTGTTTTTT. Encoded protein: CASSSGREAGELFF.

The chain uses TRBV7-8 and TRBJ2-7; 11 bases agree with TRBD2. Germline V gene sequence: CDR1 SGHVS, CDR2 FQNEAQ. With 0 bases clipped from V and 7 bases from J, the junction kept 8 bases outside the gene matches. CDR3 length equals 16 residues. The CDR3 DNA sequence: TGTGCCAGCAGCTTAGCAGTTACGGGACTAGCGGTGGAGCAGTACTTC. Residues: CASSLAVTGLAVEQYF.

CDR3 DNA: TGTGCCAGCAGCTTTCAGGGGACAGGGCGGCTCGAGCAGTACTTC. This encodes CASSFQGTGRLEQYF. This rearrangement joins TRBV11-2 to TRBJ2-7, with 9 bases matching TRBD1. The CDR3 runs 15 residues. J lost 6 bases, V lost 3 bases, and 9 bases had no gene match. Per germline, CDR1 SGHAT and CDR2 FQNNGV.

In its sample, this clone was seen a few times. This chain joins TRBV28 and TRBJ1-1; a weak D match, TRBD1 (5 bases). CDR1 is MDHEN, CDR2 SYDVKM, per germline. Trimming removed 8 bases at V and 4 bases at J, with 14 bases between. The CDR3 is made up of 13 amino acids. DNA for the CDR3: TGTGCCAGCCGGAGGGGAGGAAGCACTGAAGCTTTCTTT. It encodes CASRRGGSTEAFF. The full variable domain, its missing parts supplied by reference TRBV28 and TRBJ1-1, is DVKVTQSSRYLVKRTGEKVFLECVQDMDHENMFWYRQDPGLGLRLIYFSYDVKMKEKGDIPEGYSVSREKKERFSLILESASTNQTSMYLCASRRGGSTEAFFGQGTRLTVV.

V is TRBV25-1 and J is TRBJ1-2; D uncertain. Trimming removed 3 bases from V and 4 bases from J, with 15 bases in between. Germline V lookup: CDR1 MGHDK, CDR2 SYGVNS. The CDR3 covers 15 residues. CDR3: CASSDPRDFSYGYTF. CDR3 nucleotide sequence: TGTGCCAGCAGTGATCCCCGGGATTTTTCCTATGGCTACACCTTC.

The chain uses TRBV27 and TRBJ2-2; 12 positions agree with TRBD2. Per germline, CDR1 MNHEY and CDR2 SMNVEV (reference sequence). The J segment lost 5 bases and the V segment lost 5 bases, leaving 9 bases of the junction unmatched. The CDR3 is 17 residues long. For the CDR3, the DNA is TGTGCCAGCAGTAGAACCGGACTAGCGGGAACGACCGGGGAGCTGTTTTTT. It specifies CASSRTGLAGTTGELFF.

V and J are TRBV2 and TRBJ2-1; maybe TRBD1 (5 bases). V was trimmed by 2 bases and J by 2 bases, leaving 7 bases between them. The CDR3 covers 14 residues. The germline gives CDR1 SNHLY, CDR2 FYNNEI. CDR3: CASSEWTPYNEQFF. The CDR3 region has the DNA TGTGCCAGCAGTGAATGGACACCCTACAATGAGCAGTTCTTC. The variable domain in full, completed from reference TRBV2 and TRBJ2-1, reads EPEVTQTPSHQVTQMGQEVILRCVPISNHLYFYWYRQILGQKVEFLVSFYNNEISEKSEIFDDQFSVERPDGSNFTLKIRSTKLEDSAMYFCASSEWTPYNEQFFGPGTRLTVL.

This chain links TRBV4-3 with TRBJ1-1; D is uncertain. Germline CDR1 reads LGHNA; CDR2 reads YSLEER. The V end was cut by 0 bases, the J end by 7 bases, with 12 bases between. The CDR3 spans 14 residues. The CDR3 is CASSQDLQALEAFF. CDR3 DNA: TGCGCCAGCAGCCAAGATTTGCAGGCGCTTGAAGCTTTCTTT.

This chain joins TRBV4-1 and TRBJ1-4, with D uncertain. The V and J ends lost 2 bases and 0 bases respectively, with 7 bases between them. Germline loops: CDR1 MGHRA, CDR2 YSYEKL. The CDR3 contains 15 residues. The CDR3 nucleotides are TGCGCCAGCAGCCAACAGCGGACAACTAATGAAAAACTGTTTTTT. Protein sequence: CASSQQRTTNEKLFF.

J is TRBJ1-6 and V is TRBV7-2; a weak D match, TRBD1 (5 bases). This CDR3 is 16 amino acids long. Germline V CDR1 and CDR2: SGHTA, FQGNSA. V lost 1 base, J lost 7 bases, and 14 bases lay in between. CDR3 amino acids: CASSLVRQTENSPLHF. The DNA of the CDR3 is TGTGCCAGCAGCTTAGTCCGACAGACAGAAAATTCACCCCTCCACTTT.

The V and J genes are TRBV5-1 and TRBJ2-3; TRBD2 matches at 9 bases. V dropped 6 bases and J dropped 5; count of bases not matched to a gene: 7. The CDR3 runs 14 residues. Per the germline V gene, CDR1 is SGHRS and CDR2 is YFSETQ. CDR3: CASTIAGVVDTQYF. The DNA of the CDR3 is TGCGCCAGCACCATAGCGGGAGTGGTAGATACGCAGTATTTT.

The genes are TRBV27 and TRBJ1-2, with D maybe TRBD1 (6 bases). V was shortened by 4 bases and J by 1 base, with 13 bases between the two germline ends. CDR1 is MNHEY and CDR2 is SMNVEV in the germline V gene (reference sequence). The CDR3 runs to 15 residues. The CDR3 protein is CASSSITGYNYGYTF. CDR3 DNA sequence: TGTGCCAGCAGTTCCATTACAGGGTATAACTATGGCTACACCTTC.

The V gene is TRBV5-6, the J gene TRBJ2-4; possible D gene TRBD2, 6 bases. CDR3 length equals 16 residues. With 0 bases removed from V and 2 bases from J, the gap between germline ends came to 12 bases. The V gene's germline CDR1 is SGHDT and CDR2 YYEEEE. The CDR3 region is CASSLGGTLTKNIQYF. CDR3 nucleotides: TGTGCCAGCAGCTTGGGCGGGACTCTGACCAAAAACATTCAGTACTTC.

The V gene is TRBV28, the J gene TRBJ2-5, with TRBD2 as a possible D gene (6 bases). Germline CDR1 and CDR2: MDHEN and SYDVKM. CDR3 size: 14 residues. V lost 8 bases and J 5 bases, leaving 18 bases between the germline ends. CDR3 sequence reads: CASGGAVRGETQYF. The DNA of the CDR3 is TGTGCCAGCGGTGGGGCCGTCCGGGGGGAGACCCAGTACTTC. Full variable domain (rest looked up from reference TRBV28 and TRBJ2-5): DVKVTQSSRYLVKRTGEKVFLECVQDMDHENMFWYRQDPGLGLRLIYFSYDVKMKEKGDIPEGYSVSREKKERFSLILESASTNQTSMYLCASGGAVRGETQYFGPGTRLLVL.

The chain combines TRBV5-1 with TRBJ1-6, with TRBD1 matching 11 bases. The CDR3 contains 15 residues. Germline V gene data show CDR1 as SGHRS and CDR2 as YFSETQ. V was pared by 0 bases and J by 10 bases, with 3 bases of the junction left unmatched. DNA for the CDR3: TGCGCCAGCAGCTTGGACGGGACAGGGGGATCACCCCTCCACTTT. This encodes CASSLDGTGGSPLHF.

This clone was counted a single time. The CDR3 protein is CASSLRQGANYGYTF. The CDR3 DNA reads as TGTGCCAGCAGCCTACGACAGGGGGCGAACTATGGCTACACCTTC. The rearrangement uses TRBV5-4 and TRBJ1-2; 10 positions match TRBD1. Per the germline V gene, CDR1 is SGHNT and CDR2 is YYREEE (reference sequence). Unmatched junction bases numbered 5, after V lost 4 bases and J lost 2 bases. The CDR3 is 15 amino acids.

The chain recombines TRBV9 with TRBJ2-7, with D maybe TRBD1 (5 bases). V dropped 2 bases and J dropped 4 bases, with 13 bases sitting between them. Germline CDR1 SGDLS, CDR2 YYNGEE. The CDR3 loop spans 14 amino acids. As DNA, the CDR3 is TGTGCCAGCAGCGTCGGGCAGAAGGGGTACGAGCAGTACTTC. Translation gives CASSVGQKGYEQYF. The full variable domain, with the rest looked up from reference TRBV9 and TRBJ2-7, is DSGVTQTPKHLITATGQRVTLRCSPRSGDLSVYWYQQSLDQGLQFLIQYYNGEERAKGNILERFSAQQFPDLHSELNLSSLELGDSALYFCASSVGQKGYEQYFGPGTRLTVT.

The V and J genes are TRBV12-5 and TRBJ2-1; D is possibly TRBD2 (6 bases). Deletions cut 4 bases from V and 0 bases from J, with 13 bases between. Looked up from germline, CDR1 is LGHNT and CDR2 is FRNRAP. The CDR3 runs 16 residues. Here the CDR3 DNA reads TGTGCTAGTGGTTACTCCGGAGCGGGCTCCTACAATGAGCAGTTCTTC. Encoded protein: CASGYSGAGSYNEQFF. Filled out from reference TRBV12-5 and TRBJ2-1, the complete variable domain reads DARVTQTPRHKVTEMGQEVTMRCQPILGHNTVFWYRQTMMQGLELLAYFRNRAPLDDSGMPKDRFSAEMPDATLATLKIQPSEPRDSAVYFCASGYSGAGSYNEQFFGPGTRLTVL.